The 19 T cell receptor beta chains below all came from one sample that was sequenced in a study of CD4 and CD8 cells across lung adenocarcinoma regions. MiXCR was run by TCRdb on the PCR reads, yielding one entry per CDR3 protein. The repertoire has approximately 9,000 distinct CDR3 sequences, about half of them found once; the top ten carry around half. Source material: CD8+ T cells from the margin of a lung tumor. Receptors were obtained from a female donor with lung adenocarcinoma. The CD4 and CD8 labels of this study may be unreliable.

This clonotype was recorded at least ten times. Here the CDR3 reads CASSEALFGGYEQYV. For the CDR3, the DNA is TGTGCCAGCAGTGAAGCGCTTTTCGGCGGCTACGAGCAGTACGTC. This chain links TRBV6-1 with TRBJ2-5; D is undetermined. The better agreement between TRBJ2-7 and the DNA end casts doubt on the J call. Germline CDR1 is MNHNS and CDR2 is SASEGT. This CDR3 is built from 15 residues.

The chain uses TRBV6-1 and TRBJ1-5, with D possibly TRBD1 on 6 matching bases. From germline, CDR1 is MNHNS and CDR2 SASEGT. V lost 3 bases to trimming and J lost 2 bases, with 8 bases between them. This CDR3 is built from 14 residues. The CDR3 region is CASSEAGGNQPQHF. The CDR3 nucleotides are TGTGCCAGCAGTGAGGCAGGGGGCAATCAGCCCCAGCATTTT.

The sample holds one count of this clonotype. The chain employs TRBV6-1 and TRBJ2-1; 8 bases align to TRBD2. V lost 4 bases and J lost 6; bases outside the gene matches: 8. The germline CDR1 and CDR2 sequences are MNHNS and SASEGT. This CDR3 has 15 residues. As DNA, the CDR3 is TGTGCCAGCAGTGGGGCGGGAGGTACAAGCAATGAGCAGTTCTTC. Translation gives CASSGAGGTSNEQFF.

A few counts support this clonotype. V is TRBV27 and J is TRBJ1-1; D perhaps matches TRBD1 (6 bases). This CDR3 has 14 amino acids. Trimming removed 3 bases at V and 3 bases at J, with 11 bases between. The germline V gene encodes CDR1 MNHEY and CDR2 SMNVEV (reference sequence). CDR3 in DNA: TGTGCCAGCAGTTTCGGGGGCACGGACACTGAAGCTTTCTTT. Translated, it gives CASSFGGTDTEAFF.

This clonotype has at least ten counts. This CDR3 is CASGTYGYTF. Written as DNA, the CDR3 is TGTGCCAGCGGGACTTATGGCTACACCTTC. This chain connects TRBV12-3 or TRBV12-4 to TRBJ1-2; D is possibly TRBD1 (5 bases). The length of the CDR3 is 10 residues. Deletions cut 8 bases from V and 5 bases from J, with 6 bases between.

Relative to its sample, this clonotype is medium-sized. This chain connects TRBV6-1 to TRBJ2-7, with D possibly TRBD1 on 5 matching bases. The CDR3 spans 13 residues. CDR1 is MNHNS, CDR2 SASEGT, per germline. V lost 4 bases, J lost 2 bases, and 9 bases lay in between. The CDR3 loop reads CASSGGQTYEQYV. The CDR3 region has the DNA TGTGCCAGCAGTGGGGGCCAGACCTACGAGCAGTACGTC.

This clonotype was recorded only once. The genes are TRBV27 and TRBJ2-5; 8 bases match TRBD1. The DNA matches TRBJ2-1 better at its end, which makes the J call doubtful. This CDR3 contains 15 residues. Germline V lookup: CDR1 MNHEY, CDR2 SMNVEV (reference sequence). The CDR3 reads CASRLTGGWDNEQFF. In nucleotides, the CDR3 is TGTGCCAGCAGGTTAACAGGGGGTTGGGACAATGAGCAGTTCTTC.

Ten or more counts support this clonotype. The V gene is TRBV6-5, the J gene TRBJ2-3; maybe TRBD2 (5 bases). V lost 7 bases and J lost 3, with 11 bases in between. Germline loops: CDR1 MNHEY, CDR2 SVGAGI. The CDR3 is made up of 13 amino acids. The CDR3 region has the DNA TGTGCCAGCAATCTTCCGGGGACAGATACGCAGTATTTT. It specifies CASNLPGTDTQYF.

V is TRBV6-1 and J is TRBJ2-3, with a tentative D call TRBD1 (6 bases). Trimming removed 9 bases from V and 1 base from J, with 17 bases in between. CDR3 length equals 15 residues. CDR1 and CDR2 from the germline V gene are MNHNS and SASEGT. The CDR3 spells CARGEGAGGTDTQYF. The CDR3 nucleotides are TGTGCCAGGGGTGAAGGGGCAGGGGGCACAGATACGCAGTATTTT.

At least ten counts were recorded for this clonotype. The CDR3 here is CASRPSGGRTDTQYF. The DNA of the CDR3 is TGTGCCAGCAGGCCCTCCGGCGGGCGCACAGATACGCAGTATTTT. The chain is built from TRBV6-4 and TRBJ2-3; tentative D call: TRBD2 (5 bases). Deletions cut 6 bases from V and 1 base from J, with 14 bases between. Per germline, CDR1 MRHNA and CDR2 SNTAGT. The CDR3 length is 15 residues.

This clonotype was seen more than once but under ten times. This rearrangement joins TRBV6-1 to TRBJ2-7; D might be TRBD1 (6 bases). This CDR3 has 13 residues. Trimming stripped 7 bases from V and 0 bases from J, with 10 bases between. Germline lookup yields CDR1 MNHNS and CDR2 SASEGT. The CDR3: CASTDRNSYEQYF. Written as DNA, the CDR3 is TGTGCCAGCACCGACAGGAACTCCTACGAGCAGTACTTC.

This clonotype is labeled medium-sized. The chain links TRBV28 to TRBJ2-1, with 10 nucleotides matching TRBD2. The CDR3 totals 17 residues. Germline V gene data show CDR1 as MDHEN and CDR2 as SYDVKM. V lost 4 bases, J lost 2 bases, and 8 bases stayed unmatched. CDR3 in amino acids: CASSSLSGRGPYNEQFF. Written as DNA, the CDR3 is TGTGCCAGCAGTTCCCTCAGCGGGAGGGGACCCTACAATGAGCAGTTCTTC.

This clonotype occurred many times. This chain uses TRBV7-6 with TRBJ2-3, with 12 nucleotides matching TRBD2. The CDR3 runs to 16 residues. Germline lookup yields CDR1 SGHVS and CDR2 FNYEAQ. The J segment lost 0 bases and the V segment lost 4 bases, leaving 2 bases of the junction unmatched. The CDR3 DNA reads TGTGCCAGCAGCTCTGGACTAGCGGGAAGCACAGATACGCAGTATTTT. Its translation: CASSSGLAGSTDTQYF.

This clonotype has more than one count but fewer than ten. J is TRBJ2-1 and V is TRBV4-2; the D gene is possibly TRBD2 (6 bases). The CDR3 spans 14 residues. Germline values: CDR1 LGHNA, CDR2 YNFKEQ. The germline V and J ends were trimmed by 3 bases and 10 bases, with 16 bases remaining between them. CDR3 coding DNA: TGTGCCAGCAGCCATTGGGGCGGGATTAGCGAGCAGTTCTTC. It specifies CASSHWGGISEQFF.

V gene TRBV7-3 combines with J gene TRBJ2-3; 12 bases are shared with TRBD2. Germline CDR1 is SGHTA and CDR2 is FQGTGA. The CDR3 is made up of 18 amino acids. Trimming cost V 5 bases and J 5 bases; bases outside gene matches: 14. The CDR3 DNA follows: TGTGCCAGCAGCCCCAAGGGAATGACTAGCGGGAGTGGAGATACGCAGTATTTT. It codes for CASSPKGMTSGSGDTQYF.

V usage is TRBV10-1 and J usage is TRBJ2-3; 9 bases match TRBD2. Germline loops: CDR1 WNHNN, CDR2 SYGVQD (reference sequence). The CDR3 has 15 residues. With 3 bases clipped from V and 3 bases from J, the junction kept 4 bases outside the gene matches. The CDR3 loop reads CASSETSGLTDTQYF. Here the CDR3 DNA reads TGCGCCAGCAGTGAAACTAGCGGGTTGACAGATACGCAGTATTTT.

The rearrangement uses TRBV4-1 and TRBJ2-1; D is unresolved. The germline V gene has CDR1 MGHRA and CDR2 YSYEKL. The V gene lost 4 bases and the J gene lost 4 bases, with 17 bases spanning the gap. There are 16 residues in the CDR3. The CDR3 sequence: CASSLTVQSVYNEQFF. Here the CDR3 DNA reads TGCGCCAGCAGCCTAACGGTCCAGAGCGTATACAATGAGCAGTTCTTC.

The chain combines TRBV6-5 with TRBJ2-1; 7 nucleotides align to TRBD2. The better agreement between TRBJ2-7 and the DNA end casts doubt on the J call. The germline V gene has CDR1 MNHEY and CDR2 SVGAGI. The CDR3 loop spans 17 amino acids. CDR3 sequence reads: CASSYSNLAEPPYEQYF. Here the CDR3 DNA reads TGTGCCAGCAGTTACTCGAACCTAGCGGAACCCCCCTACGAGCAGTACTTC.

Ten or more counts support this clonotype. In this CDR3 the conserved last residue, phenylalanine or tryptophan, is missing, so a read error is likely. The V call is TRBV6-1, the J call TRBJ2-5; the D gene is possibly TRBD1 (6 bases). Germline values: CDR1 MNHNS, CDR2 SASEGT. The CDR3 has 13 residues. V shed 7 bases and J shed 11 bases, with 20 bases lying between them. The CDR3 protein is CASTEGQPKEQYV. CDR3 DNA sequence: TGTGCCAGCACCGAGGGACAACCTAAGGAGCAGTACGTC.